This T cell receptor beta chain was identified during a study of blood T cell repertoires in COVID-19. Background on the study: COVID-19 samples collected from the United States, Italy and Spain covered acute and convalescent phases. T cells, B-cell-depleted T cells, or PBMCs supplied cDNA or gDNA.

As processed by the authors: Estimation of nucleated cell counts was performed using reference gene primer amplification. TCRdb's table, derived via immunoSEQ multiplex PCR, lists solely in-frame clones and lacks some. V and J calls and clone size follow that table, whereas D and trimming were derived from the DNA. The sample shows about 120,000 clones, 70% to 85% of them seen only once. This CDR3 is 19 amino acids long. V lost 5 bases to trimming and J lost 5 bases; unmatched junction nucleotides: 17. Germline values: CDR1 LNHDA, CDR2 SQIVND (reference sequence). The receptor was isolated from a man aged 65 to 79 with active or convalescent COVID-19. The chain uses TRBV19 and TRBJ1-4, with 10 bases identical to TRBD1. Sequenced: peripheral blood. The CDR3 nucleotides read TGTGCCAGTAGTCTCCCGACAGGGGGCTTACCAACCTGGAATGAAAAACTGTTTTTT. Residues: CASSLPTGGLPTWNEKLFF.